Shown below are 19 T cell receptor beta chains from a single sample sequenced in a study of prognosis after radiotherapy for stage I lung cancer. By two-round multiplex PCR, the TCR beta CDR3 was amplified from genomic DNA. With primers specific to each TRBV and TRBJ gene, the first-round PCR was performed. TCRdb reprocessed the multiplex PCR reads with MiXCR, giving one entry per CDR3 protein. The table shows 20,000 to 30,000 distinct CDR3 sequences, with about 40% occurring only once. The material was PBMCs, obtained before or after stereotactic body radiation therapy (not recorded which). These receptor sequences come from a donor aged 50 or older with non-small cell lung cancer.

The DNA of the CDR3 is TGTGCCAGCAGCTTAGTGGTTGGCCGGGGCACAGATACGCAGTATTTT. The encoded protein is CASSLVVGRGTDTQYF. This chain joins TRBV7-6 and TRBJ2-3; D is unresolved. V was clipped by 1 base and J by 1 base, with 12 bases between them. Germline CDR1 and CDR2: SGHVS and FNYEAQ. This CDR3 region has 16 residues.

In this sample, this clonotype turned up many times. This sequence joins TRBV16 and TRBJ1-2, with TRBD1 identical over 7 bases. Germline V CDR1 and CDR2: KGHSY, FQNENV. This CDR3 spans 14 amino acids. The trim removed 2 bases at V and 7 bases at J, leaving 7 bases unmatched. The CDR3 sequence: CASSQATGTGGYTF. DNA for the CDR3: TGTGCCAGCAGCCAAGCGACAGGGACGGGTGGCTACACCTTC. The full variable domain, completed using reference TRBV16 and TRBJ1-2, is GEEVAQTPKHLVRGEGQKAKLYCAPIKGHSYVFWYQQVLKNEFKFLISFQNENVFDETGMPKERFSAKCLPNSPCSLEIQATKLEDSAVYFCASSQATGTGGYTFGSGTRLTVV.

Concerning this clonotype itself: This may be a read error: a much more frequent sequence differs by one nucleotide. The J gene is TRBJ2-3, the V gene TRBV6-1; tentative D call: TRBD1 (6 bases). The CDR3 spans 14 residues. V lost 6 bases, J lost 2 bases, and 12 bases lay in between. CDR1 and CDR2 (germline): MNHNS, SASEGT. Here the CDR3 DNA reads TGTGCCAGCAGGCCCAGGGGAGTCACAGATACGCAGTATTTT. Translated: CASRPRGVTDTQYF.

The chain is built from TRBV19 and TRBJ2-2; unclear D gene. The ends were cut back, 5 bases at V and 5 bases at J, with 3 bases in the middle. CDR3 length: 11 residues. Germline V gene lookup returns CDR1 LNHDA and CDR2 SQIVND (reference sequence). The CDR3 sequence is CASSETGELFF. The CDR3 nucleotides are TGTGCCAGTAGTGAGACCGGGGAGCTGTTTTTT.

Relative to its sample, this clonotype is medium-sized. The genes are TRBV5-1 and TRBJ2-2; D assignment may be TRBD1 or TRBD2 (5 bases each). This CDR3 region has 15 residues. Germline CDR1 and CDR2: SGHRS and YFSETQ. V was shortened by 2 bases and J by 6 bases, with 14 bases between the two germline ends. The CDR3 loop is CASSLEGPSAGELFF. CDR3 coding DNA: TGCGCCAGCAGCTTAGAGGGGCCCTCCGCCGGGGAGCTGTTTTTT.

Written as DNA, the CDR3 is TGCAGTGCTAGAGATTGGAACACCTCTAGCACAGATACGCAGTATTTT. It specifies CSARDWNTSSTDTQYF. The chain recombines TRBV20-1 with TRBJ2-3; D remains unclear. This CDR3 contains 16 residues. The germline gives CDR1 DFQATT, CDR2 SNEGSKA (reference sequence). V shed 0 bases and J shed 0 bases, with 13 bases lying between them.

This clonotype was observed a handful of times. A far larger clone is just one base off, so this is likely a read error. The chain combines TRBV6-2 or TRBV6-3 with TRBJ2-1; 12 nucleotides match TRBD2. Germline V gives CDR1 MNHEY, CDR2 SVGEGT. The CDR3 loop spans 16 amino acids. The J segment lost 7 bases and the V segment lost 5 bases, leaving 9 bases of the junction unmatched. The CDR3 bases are TGTGCCAGCAGTGAATCGCTAGCGGGAGGGCCGAATGAGCAGTTCTTC. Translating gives CASSESLAGGPNEQFF.

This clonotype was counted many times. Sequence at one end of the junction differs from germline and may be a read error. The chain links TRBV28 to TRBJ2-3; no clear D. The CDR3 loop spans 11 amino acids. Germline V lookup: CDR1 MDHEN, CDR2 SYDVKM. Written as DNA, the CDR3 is TGTGCCAGCAGCTTATCAGATACGCAGTATTTT. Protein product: CASSLSDTQYF.

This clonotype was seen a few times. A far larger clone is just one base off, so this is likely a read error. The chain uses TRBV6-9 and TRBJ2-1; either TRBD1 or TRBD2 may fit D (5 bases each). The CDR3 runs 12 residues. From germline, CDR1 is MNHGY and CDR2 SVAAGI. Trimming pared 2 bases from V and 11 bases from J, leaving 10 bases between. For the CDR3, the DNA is TGTGCCAGCAGTTATATAGGGGAGCAGCAGTTCTTC. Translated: CASSYIGEQQFF.

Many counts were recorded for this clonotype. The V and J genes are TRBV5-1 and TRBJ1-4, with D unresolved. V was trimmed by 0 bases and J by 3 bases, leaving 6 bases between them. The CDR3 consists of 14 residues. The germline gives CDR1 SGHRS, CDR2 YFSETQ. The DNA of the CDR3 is TGCGCCAGCAGCTTGGCAACAGCTAATGAAAAACTGTTTTTT. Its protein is CASSLATANEKLFF.

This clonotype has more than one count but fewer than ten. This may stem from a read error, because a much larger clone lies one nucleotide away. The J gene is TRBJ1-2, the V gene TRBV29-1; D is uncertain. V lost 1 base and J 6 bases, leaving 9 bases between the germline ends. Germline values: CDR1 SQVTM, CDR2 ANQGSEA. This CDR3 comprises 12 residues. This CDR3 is CSVEVQMDGYTF. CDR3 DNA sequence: TGCAGCGTTGAAGTCCAGATGGATGGCTACACCTTC. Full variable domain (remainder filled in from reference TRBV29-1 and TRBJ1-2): SAVISQKPSRDICQRGTSLTIQCQVDSQVTMMFWYRQQPGQSLTLIATANQGSEATYESGFVIDKFPISRPNLTFSTLTVSNMSPEDSSIYLCSVEVQMDGYTFGSGTRLTVV.

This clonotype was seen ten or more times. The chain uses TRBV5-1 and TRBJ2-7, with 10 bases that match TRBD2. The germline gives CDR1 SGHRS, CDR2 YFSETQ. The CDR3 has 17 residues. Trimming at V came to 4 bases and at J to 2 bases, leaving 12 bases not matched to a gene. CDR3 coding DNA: TGCGCCAGCAGCCAGCGGGGGGGGGGGCGCTCGGCCTACGAGCAGTACTTC. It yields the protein CASSQRGGGRSAYEQYF.

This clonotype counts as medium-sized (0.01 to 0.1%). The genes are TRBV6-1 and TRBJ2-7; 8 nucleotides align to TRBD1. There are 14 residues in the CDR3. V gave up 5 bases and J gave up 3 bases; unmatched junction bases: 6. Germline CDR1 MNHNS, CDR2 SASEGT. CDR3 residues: CASSRRDRSYEQYF. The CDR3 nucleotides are TGTGCCAGCAGTCGCCGGGACAGGAGCTACGAGCAGTACTTC.

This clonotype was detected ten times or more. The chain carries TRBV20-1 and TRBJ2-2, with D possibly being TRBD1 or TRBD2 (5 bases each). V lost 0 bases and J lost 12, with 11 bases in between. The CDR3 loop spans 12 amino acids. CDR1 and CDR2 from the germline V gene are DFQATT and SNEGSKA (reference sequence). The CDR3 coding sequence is TGCAGTGCTAGAGATCGGCAGGGACAGCTGTTTTTT. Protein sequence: CSARDRQGQLFF.

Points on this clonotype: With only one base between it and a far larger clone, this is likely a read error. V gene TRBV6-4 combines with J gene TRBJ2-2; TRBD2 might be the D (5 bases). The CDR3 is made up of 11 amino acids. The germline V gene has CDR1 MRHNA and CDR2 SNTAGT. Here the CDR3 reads CASMYPGEMFF. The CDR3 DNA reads TGTGCCAGCATGTACCCCGGGGAGATGTTTTTT.

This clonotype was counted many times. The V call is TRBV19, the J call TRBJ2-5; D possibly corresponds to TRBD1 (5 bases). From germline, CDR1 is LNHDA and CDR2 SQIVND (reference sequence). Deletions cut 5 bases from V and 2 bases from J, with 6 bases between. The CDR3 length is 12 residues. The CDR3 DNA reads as TGTGCCAGTAGTCCAGGGCAAGAGACCCAGTACTTC. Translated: CASSPGQETQYF.

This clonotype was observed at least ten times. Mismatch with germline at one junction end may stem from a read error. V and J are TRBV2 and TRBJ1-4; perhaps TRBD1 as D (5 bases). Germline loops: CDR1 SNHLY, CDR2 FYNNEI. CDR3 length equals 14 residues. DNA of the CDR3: TGTGCCAGCATTGAACGAGGAGGGGATGAAAAACTGTTTTTT. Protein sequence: CASIERGGDEKLFF.

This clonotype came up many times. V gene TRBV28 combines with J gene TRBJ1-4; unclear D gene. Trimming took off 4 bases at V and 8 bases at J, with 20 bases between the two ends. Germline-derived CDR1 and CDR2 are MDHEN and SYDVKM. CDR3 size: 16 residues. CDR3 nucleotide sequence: TGTGCCAGCAGTTCAAATCAAGGGATGGAGCTCGAAAAACTGTTTTTT. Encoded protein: CASSSNQGMELEKLFF.

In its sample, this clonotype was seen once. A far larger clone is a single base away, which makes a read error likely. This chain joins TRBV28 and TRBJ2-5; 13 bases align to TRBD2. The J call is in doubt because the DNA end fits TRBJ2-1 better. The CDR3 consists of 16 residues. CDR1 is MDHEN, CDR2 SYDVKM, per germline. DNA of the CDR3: TGTGCCAGCACCACGCCTGGACTAGCGGGAGTTGGTGAGCAGTTCTTC. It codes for CASTTPGLAGVGEQFF.